Shown below are 20 T cell receptor beta chains from a single sample sequenced in a study of read filtering for tumor transcriptome and immune sequencing. This library used roughly 430 ng RNA and molecular barcoded adaptors spanning alpha/delta and beta/gamma chains. Each CDR3 protein gets one entry after TCRdb re-called the reads with MiXCR. The profile shows roughly 38,000 distinct CDR3 sequences, roughly 12% of them singletons. What was sequenced was a population of CD138-negative cells sorted from bone marrow. Every receptor here comes from a donor aged 40 or over with multiple myeloma.

At least ten counts were recorded for this clonotype. V usage is TRBV5-6 and J usage is TRBJ1-1; 8 bases are shared with TRBD1. This CDR3 has 16 amino acids. The ends lost 4 bases at V and 2 bases at J; junction bases unmatched: 10. Germline V gene data show CDR1 as SGHDT and CDR2 as YYEEEE. CDR3 nucleotide sequence: TGTGCCAGCAGCCGTCCCCAGGGGGCGGACAACACTGAAGCTTTCTTT. Translated, it gives CASSRPQGADNTEAFF.

Details on this clonotype: This clone may be a read error of a much larger clone one base away. The chain joins TRBV18 to TRBJ1-4, with D perhaps TRBD1 (5 bases). Per the germline V gene, CDR1 is KGHSH and CDR2 is LQKENI. This CDR3 contains 13 residues. The CDR3 here is CASSLGGAEKLCF. CDR3 DNA: TGTGCCAGCTCACTCGGAGGGGCGGAAAAACTGTGTTTT. Combining the CDR3 with reference TRBV18 and TRBJ1-4 gives the whole variable domain NAGVMQNPRHLVRRRGQEARLRCSPMKGHSHVYWYRQLPEEGLKFMVYLQKENIIDESGMPKERFSAEFPKEGPSILRIQQVVRGDSAAYFCASSLGGAEKLCFGSGTQLSVL.

This clonotype was found many times. The V call is TRBV24-1, the J call TRBJ2-1, with TRBD2 identical over 10 bases. Unmatched junction bases numbered 9, after V lost 4 bases and J lost 13 bases. The germline V gene encodes CDR1 KGHDR and CDR2 SFDVKD. CDR3 length: 14 residues. CDR3: CATSDPLLAGAQFF. The CDR3 DNA reads TGTGCCACCAGTGACCCGCTCCTAGCGGGAGCTCAGTTCTTC.

This clonotype was observed at least ten times. This chain uses TRBV5-6 with TRBJ2-4; maybe TRBD2 (7 bases). This CDR3 region has 15 residues. The germline V gene encodes CDR1 SGHDT and CDR2 YYEEEE. Trimming cost V 4 bases and J 7 bases, with 18 bases left between them. CDR3 nucleotide sequence: TGTGCCAGCAGCGACGGGGGGCGTTCAGCCAACATTCAGTACTTC. Translating it yields CASSDGGRSANIQYF.

V usage is TRBV20-1 and J usage is TRBJ1-4, with a possible D match to TRBD1 (6 bases). The germline CDR1 and CDR2 sequences are DFQATT and SNEGSKA (reference sequence). Trimming shortened V by 1 base and J by 0 bases, and 12 bases separated the two germline ends. CDR3 length: 16 amino acids. The CDR3 nucleotides are TGCAGTGCTAGAGCGACAGGCAGTACAACTAATGAAAAACTGTTTTTT. As protein: CSARATGSTTNEKLFF.

To note about this clonotype: In this CDR3 the conserved last residue, phenylalanine or tryptophan, is missing, so a read error is likely. The chain employs TRBV27 and TRBJ1-1; weak D call: TRBD1 (6 bases). The CDR3 spans 16 residues. CDR1 is MNHEY and CDR2 is SMNVEV in the germline V gene (reference sequence). CDR3 loop: CASSWGRRQGRTGAFL. DNA for the CDR3: TGTGCCAGCAGTTGGGGGCGGCGCCAGGGAAGGACTGGAGCTTTCCTT.

This clonotype showed up many times. The chain combines TRBV10-2 with TRBJ2-3; 11 nucleotides align to TRBD2. CDR1 WSHSY and CDR2 SAAADI come from the germline V gene. This CDR3 is 17 amino acids long. The ends lost 4 bases at V and 0 bases at J; junction bases unmatched: 6. CDR3 sequence: CASSVSTSGGSTDTQYF. For the CDR3, the DNA is TGCGCCAGCAGTGTCTCAACTAGCGGGGGCAGCACAGATACGCAGTATTTT.

A few counts support this clonotype. The chain has TRBV28 and TRBJ1-5; possibly TRBD1 for D (6 bases). This CDR3 has 13 amino acids. Germline V lookup: CDR1 MDHEN, CDR2 SYDVKM. With 5 bases removed from V and 7 bases from J, the gap between germline ends came to 12 bases. CDR3 bases: TGTGCCAGCAGTATAACAGGGAAACAGCCCCAGCATTTT. It yields the protein CASSITGKQPQHF.

This clonotype has ten or more counts. The chain joins TRBV5-6 to TRBJ2-1; no firm D call. This CDR3 spans 11 amino acids. Germline assignment: CDR1 SGHDT and CDR2 YYEEEE. The V end was cut by 7 bases, the J end by 10 bases, with 12 bases between. The CDR3 here is CASARYSEQFF. DNA for the CDR3: TGTGCCAGCGCCAGGTATAGCGAGCAGTTCTTC.

This clonotype was detected ten times or more. V and J are TRBV13 and TRBJ2-1, with D possibly being TRBD2 (5 bases). This CDR3 spans 19 amino acids. V lost 4 bases and J 0 bases, leaving 22 bases between the germline ends. Germline CDR1 is PRHDT and CDR2 is FYEKMQ (reference sequence). The CDR3: CASSSPRWKAGSSYNEQFF. CDR3 in DNA: TGTGCCAGCAGCTCCCCCCGCTGGAAGGCGGGTAGCTCCTACAATGAGCAGTTCTTC.

V is TRBV12-3 or TRBV12-4 and J is TRBJ1-1, with a tentative D call TRBD1 (5 bases). V was trimmed by 4 bases and J by 3 bases, leaving 15 bases between them. The CDR3 spans 15 residues. The CDR3 sequence: CASSSTPGLDTEAFF. CDR3 bases: TGTGCCAGCAGTTCGACCCCAGGGTTGGACACTGAAGCTTTCTTT.

There are a few counts of this clonotype. A read error may explain this, as a much larger clone is one base away. The chain carries TRBV3-1 and TRBJ2-3, with unresolved D. The assigned J gene may be wrong: the sequence end matches TRBJ1-5 better. There are 17 residues in the CDR3. CDR1 is LGHDT and CDR2 is YNNKEL in the germline V gene (reference sequence). For the CDR3, the DNA is TGTGCCAGCAGCCAATCTGGACTAGCGGCCCTCACAGATACGCAGCATTTT. Protein sequence: CASSQSGLAALTDTQHF.

This clonotype has a count of ten or more. The V and J genes are TRBV30 and TRBJ2-1, with 11 bases matching TRBD2. Unmatched junction bases numbered 4, after V lost 1 base and J lost 5 bases. This CDR3 has 15 amino acids. CDR1 and CDR2 from the germline V gene are GTSNPN and SVGIG (reference sequence). CDR3 DNA sequence: TGTGCCTGGAGTGGAGGACTAGCGGGCGACAATGAGCAGTTCTTC. As protein: CAWSGGLAGDNEQFF.

This clonotype was seen many times. This chain links TRBV7-9 with TRBJ2-1, with D perhaps TRBD2 (5 bases). V was cut by 5 bases and J by 7 bases, with 6 bases left in between. CDR1 SEHNR and CDR2 FQNEAQ come from the germline V gene (reference sequence). This CDR3 region has 11 residues. The CDR3 sequence: CASSRGNEQFF. The CDR3 DNA follows: TGTGCCAGCAGCCGGGGAAATGAGCAGTTCTTC.

At least ten counts were recorded for this clonotype. The CDR3 nucleotides read TGTGCCAGCAGCCAAGATTCTTCTCTTTTTGGGGAGACCCAGTACTTC. It yields the protein CASSQDSSLFGETQYF. V and J are TRBV4-2 and TRBJ2-5; D unclear. With 0 bases removed from V and 5 bases from J, the gap between germline ends came to 16 bases. The germline CDR1 and CDR2 sequences are LGHNA and YNFKEQ. The CDR3 has 16 residues.

With respect to this clonotype: This could be a read error, since a much larger clone is one nucleotide away. The chain joins TRBV29-1 to TRBJ2-2; D is possibly TRBD1 or TRBD2 (6 bases each). CDR3 length equals 13 residues. Germline CDR1 and CDR2: SQVTM and ANQGSEA. CDR3 nucleotide sequence: TGCAGCGTTGAGGAGGGGGTCACCGGGGAGCTGTCTTTT. It translates to CSVEEGVTGELSF.

This clonotype was seen many times. This chain connects TRBV3-1 to TRBJ1-4; D gene uncertain. The CDR3 is made up of 14 amino acids. Trimming took 5 bases from V and 5 from J, leaving 12 bases between them. Germline values: CDR1 LGHDT, CDR2 YNNKEL (reference sequence). Written as DNA, the CDR3 is TGTGCCAGCAGCACCCCGGGCCTGAATGAAAAACTGTTTTTT. It yields the protein CASSTPGLNEKLFF.

This clonotype has ten or more counts. V gene TRBV12-3 or TRBV12-4 combines with J gene TRBJ2-2; no clear D gene. Trimming shortened V by 4 bases and J by 6 bases, and 3 bases separated the two germline ends. This CDR3 contains 11 residues. The CDR3 region has the DNA TGTGCCAGCAGTTCTTCCGGGGAGCTGTTTTTT. It yields the protein CASSSSGELFF.

In the case of this clonotype: This is likely an artifact of a read error, given a far larger clone one base away. V is TRBV4-2 and J is TRBJ2-1; 9 positions match TRBD2. Germline CDR1 LGHNA, CDR2 YNFKEQ. The CDR3 sequence is 14 residues long. The CDR3 coding sequence is TGTGCCGGCAGCTTGACTAGCGGATACAATGAGCAGTTCTTC. Its protein product is CAGSLTSGYNEQFF.

This clonotype was seen at least ten times. V is TRBV11-2 and J is TRBJ2-1; no clear D. The CDR3 sequence is 15 residues long. V dropped 4 bases and J dropped 0 bases, with 10 bases sitting between them. Germline V gives CDR1 SGHAT, CDR2 FQNNGV. Written as DNA, the CDR3 is TGTGCCAGCAGCTCGTCTAGGGTCTCCTACAATGAGCAGTTCTTC. Its translation: CASSSSRVSYNEQFF.